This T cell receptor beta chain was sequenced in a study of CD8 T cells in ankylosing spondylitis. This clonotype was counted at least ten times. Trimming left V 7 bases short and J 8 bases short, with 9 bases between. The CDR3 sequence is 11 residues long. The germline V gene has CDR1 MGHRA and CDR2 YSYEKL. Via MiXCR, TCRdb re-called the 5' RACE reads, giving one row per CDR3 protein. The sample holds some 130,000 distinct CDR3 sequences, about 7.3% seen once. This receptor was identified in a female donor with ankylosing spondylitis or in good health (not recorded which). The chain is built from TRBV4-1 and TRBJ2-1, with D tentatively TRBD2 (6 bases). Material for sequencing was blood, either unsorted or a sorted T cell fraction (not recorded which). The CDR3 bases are TGCGCCAGCATACCGGGGGATGAGCAGTTCTTC. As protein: CASIPGDEQFF.